This T cell receptor beta chain is drawn from a study of human T cells and chemical hapten exposure. The overall study: Diphenylcyclopropenone, dosed weekly to the scalp, was given to patients throughout the roughly 24-week study. Slight differences in pooled library volume were the main source of varying TCR yields across samples. Diagnoses of alopecia areata, totalis or universalis occurred in mostly female patients.

Germline lookup yields CDR1 DFQATT and CDR2 SNEGSKA (reference sequence). V shed 3 bases and J 3 bases; nucleotides not matched to a gene: 5. The CDR3 is 13 residues long. Time point described: pre-sensitization, week 0. As for treatment: therapeutic diphenylcyclopropenone sensitization with weekly scalp DPC. Donation of samples came from alopecia patients who were 18 to 70 years old and suitable for DPC. TCRdb used MiXCR to reprocess the RACE reads, holding one entry per CDR3 protein. The table records about 260,000 distinct CDR3 sequences, about 9.4% of them present only once. This clonotype originated in a woman in her 40s with alopecia areata. Some clones in this sample may be carry-over from other donors' samples. The sequencing used whole blood, collected in connection with sensitization to the hapten diphenylcyclopropenone (DPC). This chain links TRBV20-1 with TRBJ2-7, with 7 bases identical to TRBD1. The CDR3 loop reads CSASHRGSYEQYF. The DNA for the CDR3 is TGCAGTGCTAGCCACAGGGGAAGCTACGAGCAGTACTTC.